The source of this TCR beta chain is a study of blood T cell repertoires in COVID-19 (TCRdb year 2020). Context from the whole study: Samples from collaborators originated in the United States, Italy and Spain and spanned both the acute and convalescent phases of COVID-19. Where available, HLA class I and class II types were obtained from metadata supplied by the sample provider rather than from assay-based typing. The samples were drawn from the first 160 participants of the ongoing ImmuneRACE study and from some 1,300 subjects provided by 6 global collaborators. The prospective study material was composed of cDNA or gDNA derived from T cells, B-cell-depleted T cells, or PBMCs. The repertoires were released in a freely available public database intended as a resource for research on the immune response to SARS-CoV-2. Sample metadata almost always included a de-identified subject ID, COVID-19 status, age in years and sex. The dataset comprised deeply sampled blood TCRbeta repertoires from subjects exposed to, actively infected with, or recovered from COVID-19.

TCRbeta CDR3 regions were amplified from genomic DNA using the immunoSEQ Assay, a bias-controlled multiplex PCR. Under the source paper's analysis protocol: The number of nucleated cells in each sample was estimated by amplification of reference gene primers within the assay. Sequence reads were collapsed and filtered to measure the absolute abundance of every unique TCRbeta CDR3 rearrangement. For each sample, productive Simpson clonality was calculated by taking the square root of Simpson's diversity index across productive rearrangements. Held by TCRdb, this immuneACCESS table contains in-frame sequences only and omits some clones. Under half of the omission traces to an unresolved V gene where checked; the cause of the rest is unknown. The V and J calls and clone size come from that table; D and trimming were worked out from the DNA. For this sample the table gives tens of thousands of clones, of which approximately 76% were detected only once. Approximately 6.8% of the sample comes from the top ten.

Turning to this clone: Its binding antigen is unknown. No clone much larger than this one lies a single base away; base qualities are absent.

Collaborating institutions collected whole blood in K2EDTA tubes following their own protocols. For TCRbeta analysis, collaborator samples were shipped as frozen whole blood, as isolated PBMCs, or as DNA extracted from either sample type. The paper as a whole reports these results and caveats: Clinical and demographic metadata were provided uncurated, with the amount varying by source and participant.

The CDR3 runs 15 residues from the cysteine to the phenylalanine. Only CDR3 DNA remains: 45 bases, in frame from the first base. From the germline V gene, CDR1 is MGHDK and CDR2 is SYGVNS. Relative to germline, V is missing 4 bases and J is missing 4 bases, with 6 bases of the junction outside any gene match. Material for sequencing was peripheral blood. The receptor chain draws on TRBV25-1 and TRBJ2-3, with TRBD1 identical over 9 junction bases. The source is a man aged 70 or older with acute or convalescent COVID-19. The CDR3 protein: CASSAIQGAADTQYF. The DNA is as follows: TGTGCCAGCAGTGCTATACAGGGGGCGGCAGATACGCAGTATTTT.